A selection of T cell receptor beta chains follows, all from one sample in a study of blood T cell repertoires in COVID-19. Produced via immunoSEQ multiplex PCR; TCRdb's table is partial and in-frame only. The sample has about 280,000 clones, about 89% seen once; the top ten hold approximately 4.2%. Sequencing was carried out using peripheral blood. These receptors all stem from a man aged 40-50 years with acute or convalescent COVID-19. The CDR3 runs from the conserved cysteine through the conserved F or W. The order of the fields is D gene, J gene, V gene, CDR3 length, clone size, CDR3 DNA, CDR3 protein. The D gene is left open where the match is weak. The size field is filled for only some rows; it gives once, few, many or a size class.

TRBD1 TRBJ1-5 TRBV19 14 . TGTGCCAGTAGCGGGACAGGGGATGATCAGCCCCAGCATTTT CASSGTGDDQPQHF
. TRBJ1-1 TRBV11-3 13 . TGTGCCAGCAGCTTAGGGGCGACGGCTGAAGCTTTCTTT CASSLGATAEAFF
. TRBJ1-1 TRBV6-5 15 . TGTGCCAGCAGTTCTTCCGGGACATCGAACACTGAAGCTTTCTTT CASSSSGTSNTEAFF
. TRBJ2-7 TRBV3-1/TRBV3-2 13 . TGTGCCAGCAGTCCTACTGGAGGGAGCGAGCAGTACTTC CASSPTGGSEQYF
. TRBJ1-2 TRBV4-2 15 . TGTGCCAGCAGCCTCTCCCTGGGCCCTAACTATGGCTACACCTTC CASSLSLGPNYGYTF
TRBD1 TRBJ2-3 TRBV9 16 . TGTGTCAGCAGGCCCCCGGGGACAGGGAGTACAGATACGCAGTATTTT CVSRPPGTGSTDTQYF
. TRBJ2-1 TRBV6-1 16 . TGTGCCAGCAGTGAAGGCGTCAGGCTCACCTACAATGAGCAGTTCTTC CASSEGVRLTYNEQFF
TRBD1 TRBJ2-1 TRBV19 14 . TGTGCCACCGATCAGGGGGACGCCTACAATGAGCAGTTCTTC CATDQGDAYNEQFF
TRBD1 TRBJ1-6 TRBV5-1 18 . TGCGCCAGCAGCCCCGACCTGACAGGGGAAACCTATAATTCACCCCTCCACTTT CASSPDLTGETYNSPLHF
TRBD1 TRBJ2-1 TRBV18 13 once TGTGCCAGCTCACCACCGGGACAGGGCCGGCAGTTCTTC CASSPPGQGRQFF
TRBD1 TRBJ2-2 TRBV7-8 14 . TGTGCCAGCAGCCTTCCTCCGGGACAGGGGGAGCTGTTTTTT CASSLPPGQGELFF
TRBD1 TRBJ1-1 TRBV19 15 . TGTGCCAGTAGTATAGACACAGGGGTGGGCACTGAAGCTTTCTTT CASSIDTGVGTEAFF
TRBD2 TRBJ2-2 TRBV24-1 14 . TGTGCCACGTCCCACACAATAGCGGGCGGGGAGCTGTTTTTT CATSHTIAGGELFF
. TRBJ2-1 TRBV9 15 . TGTGCCAGCAGCGTTGCCGGGACACAGAGCGATGAGCAGTTCTTC CASSVAGTQSDEQFF
TRBD1 TRBJ2-6 TRBV5-6 17 . TGTGCCAGCAGCCTATCACAGGGGGCCTCTGGGGCCAACGTCCTGACTTTC CASSLSQGASGANVLTF
. TRBJ1-2 TRBV6-5 14 . TGTGCCAGCAGTCCACGGGACACTAACTATGGCTACACCTTC CASSPRDTNYGYTF
. TRBJ1-2 TRBV19 12 . TGTGCCAGTAGTGGGGCCCTCTATGGCTACACCTTC CASSGALYGYTF
TRBD1 TRBJ1-1 TRBV10-3 15 . TGTGCCATCCGAAAGCAGACAGGGATGAACACTGAAGCTTTCTTT CAIRKQTGMNTEAFF
. TRBJ2-7 TRBV2 11 . TGTGCCAGCAGTGTGTTCGACGAGCAGTACTTC CASSVFDEQYF
TRBD1 TRBJ2-1 TRBV6-5 12 . TGTGCCAGCTGGGACAGATACAATGAGCAGTTCTTC CASWDRYNEQFF
. TRBJ2-7 TRBV23-1 18 once TGCGCCAGCAGTCAGTCGAAAGTTCCGGGACATGTCCTCCGCGAGCAGTACTTC CASSQSKVPGHVLREQYF
. TRBJ1-5 TRBV5-6 14 . TGTGCCAGCAGCTTGGCAGGGGAGAATCAGCCCCAGCATTTT CASSLAGENQPQHF
. TRBJ1-1 TRBV5-5 15 . TGTGCCAGCAGTTTCTCCCTTGGGGGGGGCACTGAAGCTTTCTTT CASSFSLGGGTEAFF
. TRBJ1-6 TRBV9 16 . TGTGCCAGCAGCGTAGAAGGTCCGACAGGAAATTCACCCCTCCACTTT CASSVEGPTGNSPLHF
. TRBJ1-5 TRBV28 11 . TGTGCCACCCAAAGCAATCAGCCCCAGCATTTT CATQSNQPQHF
TRBD1 TRBJ1-2 TRBV5-4 14 . TGTGCCAGCGGATTCTGGGACAGGGAGATTGGCTACACCTTC CASGFWDREIGYTF
. TRBJ1-1 TRBV29-1 11 . TGCAGCGTTGGGGAGGGGACTGAAGCTTTCTTT CSVGEGTEAFF
. TRBJ1-1 TRBV7-3 13 once TGTGCCAGCAGCTTAGAACAGAACACTGAAGCTTTCTTT CASSLEQNTEAFF
TRBD1 TRBJ2-7 TRBV6-5 15 . TGTGCCAGCAGACGCCGGGACAGGGGACCCTACGAGCAGTACTTC CASRRRDRGPYEQYF
. TRBJ1-1 TRBV5-1 14 . TGCGCCAGCAGCTTGACGGTCCTTAACACTGAAGCTTTCTTT CASSLTVLNTEAFF
. TRBJ1-2 TRBV20-1 13 . TGCAGTGCTAGTAGGGGAAGGGACATAAGGTACACCTTC CSASRGRDIRYTF
. TRBJ2-3 TRBV7-2 13 . TGTGCCAGCAGCACCCGGGACATAGATACGCAGTATTTT CASSTRDIDTQYF
TRBD1 TRBJ2-1 TRBV3-1/TRBV3-2 16 once TGTGCCAGCAGCCTCGAGACAGGGGGACCCTACAATGAGCAGTTCTTC CASSLETGGPYNEQFF
TRBD1 TRBJ1-1 TRBV12-5 15 . TGTGCTAGTGGTTTGGCCTGGGACAGTCACACTGAAGCTTTCTTT CASGLAWDSHTEAFF
. TRBJ1-1 TRBV10-3 13 . TGTGCCGTCACTCAGGGAGGAGGGACTGAAGCTTTCTTT CAVTQGGGTEAFF
. TRBJ1-6 TRBV24-1 13 . TGTGCCACCAGGGACAGAACGAATTCACCCCTCCACTTT CATRDRTNSPLHF
. TRBJ2-7 TRBV4-1 13 . TGCGCCAGCAGCCAAGTTTATGGAGGCGAGCAGTACTTC CASSQVYGGEQYF
TRBD1 TRBJ2-4 TRBV7-2 13 . TGTGCCAGCAGCCCGGGGACAGAGTATATTCAGTACTTC CASSPGTEYIQYF
TRBD1 TRBJ1-6 TRBV14 17 . TGTGCCAGCAGCCTACTGACACCGGGACAGAATAATTCACCCCTCCACTTT CASSLLTPGQNNSPLHF
. TRBJ1-5 TRBV2 14 . TGTGCCAGCAGTGAAGAGCGGGGCCATCAGCCCCAGCATTTT CASSEERGHQPQHF
. TRBJ1-6 TRBV7-2 14 . TGTGCCAGCTCTCTTCAGGGGCCCTTGTCATCCCTCCACTTT CASSLQGPLSSLHF
. TRBJ1-2 TRBV3-1/TRBV3-2 14 . TGTGCCAGCAGCCAAGGCGGCAACCCCTATGGCTACACCTTC CASSQGGNPYGYTF
. TRBJ1-2 TRBV10-1 15 . TGCGCCAGCAGTGAGTCCAAGACAGGTGACTATGGCTACACCTTC CASSESKTGDYGYTF
. TRBJ2-1 TRBV7-3 14 . TGTGCCAGCAGCCCAGCAACAGCCTCTGGTGAGCAGTTCTTC CASSPATASGEQFF
TRBD1 TRBJ1-1 TRBV4-1 15 . TGCGCCAGCAGCCAAGATAACAGGGGAAGGACTGAAGCTTTCTTT CASSQDNRGRTEAFF
. TRBJ2-2 TRBV5-1 16 once TGCGCCAGCAGCCCCAACCTGCAGGGTTCAACCGGGGAGCTGTTTTTT CASSPNLQGSTGELFF
. TRBJ1-5 TRBV12-3/TRBV12-4 13 once TGTGCCAGCAGTTTAGGGGCCCATCAGCCCCAGCATTTT CASSLGAHQPQHF
. TRBJ1-1 TRBV3-1/TRBV3-2 15 . TGTGCCAGCAGCCAAGAAAGACACCAGAACACTGAAGCTTTCTTT CASSQERHQNTEAFF
. TRBJ2-1 TRBV29-1 11 . TGCAGCGCCCGGGGTATGGATGAGCAGTTCTTC CSARGMDEQFF
TRBD1 TRBJ1-2 TRBV7-8 15 . TGTGCCAGTGGGGTCGGGGACAGGGGGCTTTATGGCTACACCTTC CASGVGDRGLYGYTF
TRBD1 TRBJ2-1 TRBV11-2 16 . TGTGCCAGCAGCCTAGGACAGGGGAGCTCCTACAATGAGCAGTTCTTC CASSLGQGSSYNEQFF
. TRBJ1-5 TRBV19 15 . TGTGCCAGTAGTACCCGGACAGACAGCAATCAGCCCCAGCATTTT CASSTRTDSNQPQHF
. TRBJ2-3 TRBV12-3/TRBV12-4 13 . TGTGCCAGCAGTTTACAGGGGTCAGATACGCAGTATTTT CASSLQGSDTQYF